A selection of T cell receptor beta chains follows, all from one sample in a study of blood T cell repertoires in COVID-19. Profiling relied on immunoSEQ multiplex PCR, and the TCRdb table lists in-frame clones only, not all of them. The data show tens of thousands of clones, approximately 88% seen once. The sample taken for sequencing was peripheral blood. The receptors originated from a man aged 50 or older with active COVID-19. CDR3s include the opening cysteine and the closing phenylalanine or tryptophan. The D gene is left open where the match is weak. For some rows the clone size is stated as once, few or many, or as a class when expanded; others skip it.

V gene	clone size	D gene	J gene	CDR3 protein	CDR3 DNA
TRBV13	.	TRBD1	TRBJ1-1	CASSYGTVNTEAFF	TGTGCCAGCAGCTACGGGACAGTAAACACTGAAGCTTTCTTT
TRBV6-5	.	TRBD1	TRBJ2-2	CASSRGTGNTGELFF	TGTGCCAGCAGCCGGGGGACAGGGAACACCGGGGAGCTGTTTTTT
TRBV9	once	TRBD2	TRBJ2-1	CASSVRTSGSNEQFF	TGTGCCAGCAGCGTCAGGACTAGCGGGAGTAATGAGCAGTTCTTC
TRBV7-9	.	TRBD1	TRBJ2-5	CASTWTGGETQYF	TGTGCCAGCACCTGGACAGGGGGCGAGACCCAGTACTTC
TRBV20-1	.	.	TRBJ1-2	CSASPTIWWGYTF	TGCAGTGCTAGTCCCACAATATGGTGGGGCTACACCTTC
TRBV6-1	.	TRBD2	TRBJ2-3	CASSVGLAGGTDTQYF	TGTGCCAGCAGTGTAGGACTAGCGGGAGGCACAGATACGCAGTATTTT
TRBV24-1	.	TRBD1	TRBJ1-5	CATSGQGRGGNQPQHF	TGTGCCACCAGTGGACAGGGGAGAGGTGGCAATCAGCCCCAGCATTTT
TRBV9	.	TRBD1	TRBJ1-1	CASSAPRGQGSEAFF	TGTGCCAGCAGCGCACCCAGGGGACAGGGGTCTGAAGCTTTCTTT
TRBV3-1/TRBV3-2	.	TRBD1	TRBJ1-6	CASYRGGSNSPLHF	TGTGCCAGCTACAGGGGTGGGAGTAATTCACCCCTCCACTTT
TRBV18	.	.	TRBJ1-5	CASSPSVLRGSNQPQHF	TGTGCCAGCTCACCATCTGTACTACGGGGAAGCAATCAGCCCCAGCATTTT
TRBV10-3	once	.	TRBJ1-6	CAISDRDNSPLHF	TGTGCCATCAGTGACCGGGATAATTCACCCCTCCACTTT
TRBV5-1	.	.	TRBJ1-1	CASSTTGHLNTEAFF	TGCGCCAGCAGCACCACCGGACACTTGAACACTGAAGCTTTCTTT
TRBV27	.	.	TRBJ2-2	CASSPNPHWGANTGELFF	TGTGCCAGCAGTCCCAATCCGCACTGGGGAGCGAACACCGGGGAGCTGTTTTTT
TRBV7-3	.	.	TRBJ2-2	CASRAGTQNTGELFF	TGTGCCAGCAGAGCCGGGACACAGAACACCGGGGAGCTGTTTTTT